This TCR beta chain was observed in a study of cytomegalovirus exposure and HLA in healthy donors. Across the whole study: Prior work identified some 120 million unique TCR beta sequences in 150 million to 200 million T cells. Most donors, about 77% of approximately 400 genotyped, fell in the Caucasian-associated ancestry cluster.

The CDR3 extends over 16 amino acids. PCR primers comprised 60 Vbeta and 13 Jbeta primers. The table came from immunoSEQ multiplex PCR; TCRdb's copy has only in-frame clones and leaves some out. The sample gives fewer than 110,000 clones, about 85% of which show up once; under 5% is in the top ten. As for this clone: What it recognizes is unknown.

Findings of the study overall: In a later analysis, most CMV-associated TCR beta chains appeared HLA-restricted.

The TCR comes from a man aged 25-40 years in good health and CMV-seronegative. The rearrangement joins TRBV12-1 to TRBJ1-2; the D call TRBD1 from the table was never checked on the DNA. TRBV12-1 is shown as a pseudogene. Sample: PBMCs. The CDR3 here is CASSYLNRNLNYGYTF. The CDR3 region has the DNA TGTGCCAGCAGTTATCTGAACAGAAACCTGAACTATGGCTACACCTTC.